Listed here are 15 T cell receptor beta chains from one sample, sequenced in a study of PD-1 blockade in classical Hodgkin lymphoma. Time point indicated: cycle 4 day 1 (C4D1), after more than five weeks of nivolumab. Exposure to brentuximab vedotin varied, and each patient had relapsed following autologous stem cell transplantation. The method was immunoSEQ multiplex PCR; TCRdb's version includes in-frame clones alone and lacks a portion of them. Among around 60,000 clones, more than 90% were seen once, and the ten largest hold more than 7.5%. The source was peripheral blood mononuclear cells (PBMCs), collected before the fourth cycle of nivolumab. These receptors were collected from a human donor with classical Hodgkin lymphoma.

The rearrangement uses TRBV7-9 and TRBJ2-7; D gene unclear. The germline CDR1 and CDR2 sequences are SEHNR and FQNEAQ (reference sequence). Trimming removed 3 bases from V and 1 base from J, with 10 bases in between. The CDR3 covers 14 residues. CDR3 DNA sequence: TGTGCCAGCAGCTTCCGGACCTCATCCTACGAGCAGTACTTC. Translation: CASSFRTSSYEQYF.

The genes are TRBV5-1 and TRBJ2-1; maybe TRBD2 (6 bases). V lost 0 bases to trimming and J lost 2 bases, with 9 bases between them. This CDR3 comprises 15 residues. The germline V gene encodes CDR1 SGHRS and CDR2 YFSETQ. CDR3 in DNA: TGCGCCAGCAGCTTGGAGGGACTTGCCTACAATGAGCAGTTCTTC. As protein: CASSLEGLAYNEQFF.

The V call is TRBV11-3, the J call TRBJ2-1; D is undetermined. The CDR3 runs to 15 residues. The V gene's germline CDR1 is SGHNT and CDR2 YENEEA. Trimming left V 3 bases short and J 0 bases short, with 9 bases between. The CDR3 nucleotides read TGTGCCAGCAGCTTGGACGGAAGCTCCTACAATGAGCAGTTCTTC. Protein product: CASSLDGSSYNEQFF.

CDR3 DNA sequence: TGTGCCAGTAGTCATATTCTAGGGGGGCTCAATCAGCCCCAGCATTTT. Amino acid sequence: CASSHILGGLNQPQHF. The genes are TRBV19 and TRBJ1-5; D is perhaps TRBD1 (6 bases). This CDR3 spans 16 amino acids. The V gene's germline CDR1 is LNHDA and CDR2 SQIVND (reference sequence). Trimming shortened V by 5 bases and J by 3 bases, and 17 bases separated the two germline ends.

This chain links TRBV10-3 with TRBJ2-5; D is unclear. This CDR3 spans 14 amino acids. Germline lookup yields CDR1 ENHRY and CDR2 SYGVKD. V shed 0 bases and J shed 5 bases, with 10 bases lying between them. CDR3 sequence: CAISESLASETQYF. In DNA, the CDR3 is TGTGCCATCAGTGAGTCTTTGGCTTCGGAGACCCAGTACTTC.

The chain combines TRBV27 with TRBJ2-7; 10 bases fit TRBD1. Germline CDR1 reads MNHEY; CDR2 reads SMNVEV (reference sequence). The CDR3 spans 14 residues. The V gene end was trimmed by 5 bases and the J gene end by 3 bases; junction bases not matched to a gene: 4. CDR3 protein: CASSAWTGGYEQYF. Written as DNA, the CDR3 is TGTGCCAGCAGTGCCTGGACAGGGGGCTACGAGCAGTACTTC.

This chain links TRBV28 with TRBJ2-1, with a possible D match to TRBD2 (6 bases). CDR1 is MDHEN, CDR2 SYDVKM, per germline. This CDR3 contains 13 residues. V was cut by 6 bases and J by 8 bases, with 14 bases left in between. CDR3 coding DNA: TGTGCCAGCAGACTAGCCGGTGTGTATGAGCAGTTCTTC. This codes for CASRLAGVYEQFF.

This clone is a singleton in its sample. This chain connects TRBV5-1 to TRBJ2-5; 9 bases are shared with TRBD1. This CDR3 contains 15 residues. Germline CDR1 and CDR2: SGHRS and YFSETQ. J was trimmed by 4 bases and V by 0 bases; bases with no gene match: 4. The CDR3 nucleotides read TGCGCCAGCAGCTTGGGGGACAGGGACAGAGAGACCCAGTACTTC. It yields the protein CASSLGDRDRETQYF.

This chain uses TRBV21-1 with TRBJ2-7. TRBV21-1 is shown as a pseudogene. There are 15 residues in the CDR3. As DNA, the CDR3 is TGTGCCAGCAGCAAAGAATTGGACCCTTCGGGCGAGCAGTACTTC. As protein: CASSKELDPSGEQYF.

The chain is built from TRBV5-6 and TRBJ1-2, with 8 bases that match TRBD1. The ends lost 0 bases at V and 7 bases at J; junction bases unmatched: 8. Germline V lookup: CDR1 SGHDT, CDR2 YYEEEE. The CDR3 length is 15 residues. The CDR3 is CASSLGQGTTGGYTF. As DNA, the CDR3 is TGTGCCAGCAGCTTGGGACAGGGGACCACTGGTGGCTACACCTTC.

J is TRBJ2-5 and V is TRBV5-3; D is unresolved. TRBV5-3 is an ORF, and what it does is uncertain. The CDR3 is 16 residues long. V lost 8 bases, J lost 0 bases, and 20 bases lay in between. The CDR3: CARPNGEGGYQETQYF. The CDR3 DNA follows: TGTGCCAGGCCGAATGGAGAAGGCGGTTACCAAGAGACCCAGTACTTC.

The rearrangement joins TRBV28 to TRBJ2-7; a weak D match, TRBD2 (5 bases). CDR1 is MDHEN and CDR2 is SYDVKM in the germline V gene. Between the trimmed V and J ends, which lost 6 bases and 2 bases, there was a span of 11 bases. CDR3 length equals 13 residues. Written as DNA, the CDR3 is TGTGCCAGCAGAGCAGACGGGACCTACGAGCAGTACTTC. Protein sequence: CASRADGTYEQYF.

The CDR3 loop reads CATSRDQGETQYF. In DNA, the CDR3 is TGTGCCACCAGCAGAGATCAGGGGGAGACCCAGTACTTC. V gene TRBV15 combines with J gene TRBJ2-5; the D gene is possibly TRBD1 (6 bases). The CDR3 extends over 13 amino acids. Germline V gives CDR1 LNHNV, CDR2 YYDKDF (reference sequence). The ends were cut back, 0 bases at V and 5 bases at J, with 7 bases in the middle. The full variable domain, rest sourced from reference TRBV15 and TRBJ2-5, is DAMVIQNPRYQVTQFGKPVTLSCSQTLNHNVMYWYQQKSSQAPKLLFHYYDKDFNNEADTPDNFQSRRPNTSFCFLDIRSPGLGDTAMYLCATSRDQGETQYFGPGTRLLVL.

V gene TRBV6-5 combines with J gene TRBJ1-5; D remains ambiguous. The germline V gene encodes CDR1 MNHEY and CDR2 SVGAGI. The CDR3 spans 14 residues. Trimming pared 6 bases from V and 5 bases from J, leaving 14 bases between. The CDR3 protein is CASRPHEQHQPQHF. CDR3 DNA: TGTGCCAGCAGGCCCCACGAGCAGCATCAGCCCCAGCATTTT.

The V call is TRBV6-6, the J call TRBJ1-2; 7 bases line up with TRBD1. This CDR3 comprises 15 residues. Germline-derived CDR1 and CDR2 are MNHNY and SVGAGI (reference sequence). The ends lost 0 bases at V and 2 bases at J; junction bases unmatched: 3. The CDR3 sequence: CASSYSGQENYGYTF. The CDR3 nucleotides read TGTGCCAGCAGTTACTCCGGACAGGAGAACTATGGCTACACCTTC.